This T cell receptor beta chain was captured by sequencing in a study of blood T cell repertoires in COVID-19. Study at large: Samples of COVID-19 (acute and convalescent) were obtained from the United States, Italy and Spain. Nucleic acid was either cDNA or gDNA, and it came from T cells, B-cell-depleted T cells, or PBMCs.

As originally analysed: Reference gene primer amplification yielded estimated nucleated cell counts. Sequencing was performed with immunoSEQ multiplex PCR; in TCRdb, only in-frame clones are kept and a portion is missing. V and J calls plus clone size are reproduced from that table; the DNA served to infer D and trimming. The profile shows 150,000 to 200,000 clones, approximately 91% of them singletons. CDR1 SNHLY and CDR2 FYNNEI come from the germline V gene. The ends lost 9 bases at V and 7 bases at J; junction bases unmatched: 14. CDR3 length: 15 residues. The sequenced sample was peripheral blood. This chain joins TRBV2 and TRBJ2-1, with 8 bases that match TRBD2. The sequence was collected from a man aged 18 to 29 with acute or convalescent COVID-19. The CDR3 loop is CASCLGAGGRNEQFF. CDR3 in DNA: TGTGCCAGTTGCCTAGGGGCGGGGGGAAGGAATGAGCAGTTCTTC.